This T cell receptor beta chain was recorded in a study of T-cell memory formation after mild COVID-19. About this clonotype itself: Its antigen is currently unknown.

A single record per CDR3 protein comes from TCRdb applying MiXCR to the 5' RACE reads. The sample includes hundreds of thousands of distinct CDR3 sequences, around a quarter seen only once; the top ten take roughly 13%. Study-level results: Nothing confirmed that second-wave clones peaking on day 37 were specific for SARS-CoV-2.

CDR1 and CDR2 (germline): LGHNA, YSLEER. The V gene end was trimmed by 0 bases and the J gene end by 5 bases; junction bases not matched to a gene: 11. The CDR3 extends over 17 amino acids. The sequencing sample was made of PBMCs or a T cell subset sorted from them (not recorded which). The genes are TRBV4-3 and TRBJ2-7; the match to TRBD1 covers 9 bases. This clonotype was sampled from an adult woman who had mild COVID-19 (a few samples of this study predate the infection). Cell type and time point are not known. Here the CDR3 DNA reads TGCGCCAGCAGCCAAGACGCCGGACAGGGGATTAACCACGAGCAGTACTTC. It yields the protein CASSQDAGQGINHEQYF.